This T cell receptor (beta chain) came from a study of control samples from healthy donors and cancer patients. From germline, CDR1 is SGHTA and CDR2 FQGNSA. This CDR3 has 14 residues. Trimming left V 5 bases short and J 4 bases short, with 13 bases between. Repertoires were generated with immunoSEQ multiplex PCR, while TCRdb's copy carries only in-frame clones and drops some. The sample contains about 190,000 clones, about 90% of which appear only once. Sequencing was carried out using blood. The TCR sequence derives from a young man in good health. The V and J genes are TRBV7-2 and TRBJ2-3; D not certain. The CDR3 loop is CASSLTLHADTQYF. Here the CDR3 DNA reads TGTGCCAGCAGCCTCACTCTACACGCAGATACGCAGTATTTT.